The TCR beta chain described here comes from a study of blood T cell repertoires in COVID-19. Only in-frame clones appear in the TCRdb table, and some are missing; sequencing was by immunoSEQ multiplex PCR. The data hold roughly 53,000 clones, with roughly 83% observed a single time. With 3 bases removed from V and 4 bases from J, the gap between germline ends came to 16 bases. The CDR3 sequence is 15 residues long. Per germline, CDR1 SGHAT and CDR2 FQNNGV. The gene calls are TRBV11-2 and TRBJ2-7, with D maybe TRBD2 (6 bases). Input material: peripheral blood. This TCR derives from a man between 65 and 85 years old with active COVID-19. The CDR3 sequence is CASSLGGGPGYEQYF. CDR3 sequence (DNA): TGTGCCAGCAGCTTGGGAGGCGGACCTGGGTACGAGCAGTACTTC.